This T cell receptor beta chain was sequenced during a study of cytomegalovirus exposure and HLA in healthy donors. The CDR3 covers 12 residues. Trimming at V came to 7 bases and at J to 2 bases, leaving 2 bases not matched to a gene. Looked up from germline, CDR1 is LNHDA and CDR2 is SQIVND (reference sequence). Overall study results and limits: Reportedly, HLA-A and HLA-B alleles of most subjects were accurately predicted from TCR beta. Sequencing had likely introduced a cluster of highly shared sequence variants as an artifact.

The PCR employed 60 Vbeta primers together with 13 Jbeta primers. The assay was immunoSEQ multiplex PCR, and TCRdb's table has in-frame clones only and misses some. The sample yields 100,000 to 150,000 clones, roughly 68% seen once. Comment on this clone: Its antigen is as yet unknown.

The origin of this receptor is a woman between 45 and 65 years old in good health and CMV-seropositive. The gene calls are TRBV19 and TRBJ2-7; 7 bases map to TRBD1. The sample comprised PBMCs. The CDR3 DNA reads TGTGCCAGTACGGGACAGACCTACGAGCAGTACTTC. It codes for CASTGQTYEQYF. Supplemented by reference TRBV19 and TRBJ2-7, the full variable domain reads DGGITQSPKYLFRKEGQNVTLSCEQNLNHDAMYWYRQDPGQGLRLIYYSQIVNDFQKGDIAEGYSVSREKKESFPLTVTSAQKNPTAFYLCASTGQTYEQYFGPGTRLTVT.